This TCR beta chain was captured in a study of blood T cell repertoires in COVID-19. The wider study: Samples taken during acute and convalescent COVID-19 were collected in the United States, Italy and Spain. Sample material is recorded as cDNA or gDNA derived from T cells, B-cell-depleted T cells, or PBMCs.

Profiling relied on immunoSEQ multiplex PCR, and the TCRdb table lists in-frame clones only, not all of them. The repertoire holds 300,000 to 350,000 clones, about 90% seen once, with about 2.5% in the top ten. This CDR3 spans 12 amino acids. The V gene lost 7 bases and the J gene lost 4 bases, with 13 bases spanning the gap. Germline loops: CDR1 SQVTM, CDR2 ANQGSEA. The genes are TRBV29-1 and TRBJ1-1, with unresolved D. What was sequenced was peripheral blood. The receptor was isolated from a man younger than 35 with active or convalescent COVID-19. In DNA, the CDR3 is TGCAGCGCCCGAGAGGGTCCCACTGAAGCTTTCTTT. Translation: CSAREGPTEAFF.